Each of the 30 T cell receptor beta chains below was sequenced from the same sample in a study of T-cell memory formation after mild COVID-19. TCRdb used MiXCR to reprocess the 5' RACE reads, holding one entry per CDR3 protein. The sample comprises 300,000 to 400,000 distinct CDR3 sequences, 10% to 15% of which are singletons, and about 22% rests with the top ten. Sequencing was performed on PBMCs or a T cell subset sorted from them (not recorded which). The receptor set was obtained from a man between 18 and 35 years old who had mild COVID-19 (a few samples of this study predate the infection). Cell type and time point are not known.

The V and J genes are TRBV5-1 and TRBJ2-7; D may be TRBD2 (6 bases). The CDR3 sequence is 14 residues long. Trimming took 0 bases from V and 0 from J, leaving 7 bases between them. Germline CDR1 reads SGHRS; CDR2 reads YFSETQ. This CDR3 reads CASSLGDFSYEQYV. CDR3 coding DNA: TGCGCCAGCAGCTTGGGGGACTTCTCCTACGAGCAGTACGTC.

The chain joins TRBV11-3 to TRBJ2-5, with D possibly TRBD2 on 6 matching bases. This CDR3 is built from 13 residues. Germline V CDR1 and CDR2: SGHNT, YENEEA. V was trimmed by 5 bases and J by 5 bases, leaving 12 bases between them. The CDR3: CASSPGVHETQYF. The CDR3 nucleotides read TGTGCCAGCAGCCCGGGGGTTCACGAGACCCAGTACTTC.

This clonotype was detected only a few times. The gene calls are TRBV4-1 and TRBJ1-1; weak D call: TRBD1 (6 bases). CDR1 is MGHRA, CDR2 YSYEKL, per germline. The CDR3 is made up of 16 amino acids. V lost 1 base and J lost 3, with 15 bases in between. The CDR3 protein is CASSQGLYGGHTEAFF. CDR3 nucleotide sequence: TGCGCCAGCAGCCAAGGCCTGTATGGGGGGCACACTGAAGCTTTCTTT.

The table lists this clonotype with many counts. The gene calls are TRBV5-1 and TRBJ1-5; D is uncertain. Germline V lookup: CDR1 SGHRS, CDR2 YFSETQ. V was cut by 1 base and J by 2 bases, with 4 bases left in between. This CDR3 is 13 amino acids long. As DNA, the CDR3 is TGCGCCAGCAGCTTGTTCGGCAATCAGCCCCAGCATTTT. It codes for CASSLFGNQPQHF.

The genes are TRBV7-3 and TRBJ2-3, with D perhaps matching TRBD2 (6 bases). V was shortened by 1 base and J by 8 bases, with 13 bases between the two germline ends. Germline V lookup: CDR1 SGHTA, CDR2 FQGTGA. The CDR3 is 14 residues long. CDR3 DNA: TGTGCCAGCAGCTTAAGCGGGGCAGGACGTACGCAGTATTTT. It is translated as CASSLSGAGRTQYF.

Ten or more counts support this clonotype. The CDR3 here is CASSRDSVTNYGYTF. The CDR3, as DNA: TGTGCCAGCTCACGGGACAGCGTGACTAACTATGGCTACACCTTC. V usage is TRBV18 and J usage is TRBJ1-2; 7 nucleotides agree with TRBD1. This CDR3 is 15 amino acids long. With V trimmed by 4 bases and J by 0 bases, 5 bases remained unmatched. Germline-derived CDR1 and CDR2 are KGHSH and LQKENI.

V gene TRBV4-3 combines with J gene TRBJ2-3; no firm D call. Germline V gene data show CDR1 as LGHNA and CDR2 as YSLEER. The V end was cut by 4 bases, the J end by 1 base, with 12 bases between. The CDR3 covers 15 residues. CDR3 sequence reads: CASSPTPARTDTQYF. The CDR3 DNA follows: TGCGCCAGCAGCCCGACCCCCGCGCGCACAGATACGCAGTATTTT.

This chain joins TRBV12-3 or TRBV12-4 and TRBJ2-3, with 9 bases fitting TRBD2. The length of the CDR3 is 14 residues. Trimming at V came to 3 bases and at J to 9 bases, leaving 7 bases not matched to a gene. CDR3 in amino acids: CASSLAGGPGTQYF. The CDR3 bases are TGTGCCAGCAGTTTGGCGGGGGGGCCGGGGACGCAGTATTTT.

This clonotype came up a few times. The V call is TRBV30, the J call TRBJ2-5; TRBD1 might be the D (6 bases). The CDR3 length is 14 residues. Looked up from germline, CDR1 is GTSNPN and CDR2 is SVGIG (reference sequence). V was trimmed by 8 bases and J by 3 bases, leaving 19 bases between them. For the CDR3, the DNA is TGTGCCGGGGAACCGCCATCAGGGGAAGAGACCCAGTACTTC. Amino acids: CAGEPPSGEETQYF.

The chain recombines TRBV11-2 with TRBJ2-1; D is possibly TRBD1 or TRBD2 (5 bases each). Germline CDR1 reads SGHAT; CDR2 reads FQNNGV. The CDR3 length is 15 residues. Trimming removed 2 bases at V and 5 bases at J, with 13 bases between. CDR3 in amino acids: CASSLITGTNNEQFF. CDR3 nucleotides: TGTGCCAGCAGCTTAATTACGGGGACCAACAATGAGCAGTTCTTC. Full variable domain (outside the CDR3, taken from reference TRBV11-2 and TRBJ2-1): EAGVAQSPRYKIIEKRQSVAFWCNPISGHATLYWYQQILGQGPKLLIQFQNNGVVDDSQLPKDRFSAERLKGVDSTLKIQPAKLEDSAVYLCASSLITGTNNEQFFGPGTRLTVL.

The V gene is TRBV15, the J gene TRBJ1-2, with D unresolved. CDR1 LNHNV and CDR2 YYDKDF come from the germline V gene (reference sequence). The CDR3 runs to 14 residues. V was clipped by 0 bases and J by 4 bases, with 9 bases between them. As DNA, the CDR3 is TGTGCCACCAGCAGAGATACGGGCCTCTATGGCTACACCTTC. Translated, it gives CATSRDTGLYGYTF. Full variable domain (rest looked up from reference TRBV15 and TRBJ1-2): DAMVIQNPRYQVTQFGKPVTLSCSQTLNHNVMYWYQQKSSQAPKLLFHYYDKDFNNEADTPDNFQSRRPNTSFCFLDIRSPGLGDTAMYLCATSRDTGLYGYTFGSGTRLTVV.

The chain carries TRBV28 and TRBJ2-2; perhaps TRBD1 as D (6 bases). The CDR3 contains 14 residues. Germline values: CDR1 MDHEN, CDR2 SYDVKM. The V end was cut by 6 bases, the J end by 2 bases, with 10 bases between. For the CDR3, the DNA is TGTGCCAGCAGCCGGGACATAAACACCGGGGAGCTGTTTTTT. Protein sequence: CASSRDINTGELFF.

This clonotype was found many times. The chain carries TRBV7-2 and TRBJ2-1; TRBD2 agrees at 11 bases. Germline CDR1 SGHTA, CDR2 FQGNSA. After removal of 1 base from V and 8 bases from J, the junction contained 7 bases not matched to a gene. This CDR3 spans 16 amino acids. The chain's CDR3 is CASSLDVPSGRYEQFF. The CDR3 DNA is TGTGCCAGCAGCTTAGACGTCCCTAGCGGGAGGTATGAGCAGTTCTTC.

This chain links TRBV4-2 with TRBJ1-5, with a tentative D call TRBD1 (6 bases). Germline values: CDR1 LGHNA, CDR2 YNFKEQ. The germline V and J ends were trimmed by 0 bases and 7 bases, with 16 bases remaining between them. The CDR3 runs to 16 residues. CDR3 region: CASSQDAGQTRQPQHF. DNA for the CDR3: TGTGCCAGCAGCCAAGATGCCGGACAGACCAGGCAGCCCCAGCATTTT.

This clonotype showed up just a few times. The V and J genes are TRBV3-1 and TRBJ2-5; a weak D match, TRBD2 (5 bases). CDR3 size: 16 residues. Trimming took 0 bases from V and 3 from J, leaving 14 bases between them. Per the germline V gene, CDR1 is LGHDT and CDR2 is YNNKEL (reference sequence). CDR3 nucleotide sequence: TGTGCCAGCAGCCAAGAACTAGTTATATGGAAAGAGACCCAGTACTTC. Amino acids: CASSQELVIWKETQYF.

This clonotype came up many times. V and J are TRBV4-3 and TRBJ1-1, with unresolved D. Trimming took 0 bases from V and 4 from J, leaving 6 bases between them. The germline CDR1 and CDR2 sequences are LGHNA and YSLEER. The CDR3 totals 13 residues. CDR3 coding DNA: TGCGCCAGCAGCCAAGATTTAGGCACTGAAGCTTTCTTT. Its protein product is CASSQDLGTEAFF.

The CDR3, as DNA: TGTGCCAGCAGCTTCAGTGCGGACCCAAACTCCTACAATGAGCAGTTCTTC. This gives the protein CASSFSADPNSYNEQFF. The chain links TRBV7-2 to TRBJ2-1; D unclear. This CDR3 comprises 17 residues. Trimming pared 3 bases from V and 0 bases from J, leaving 15 bases between. From germline, CDR1 is SGHTA and CDR2 FQGNSA.

DNA of the CDR3: TGTGCCAGCAGACCGACCGTTGACGATGGCACTGAAGCTTTCTTT. Protein: CASRPTVDDGTEAFF. V and J are TRBV6-6 and TRBJ1-1; D is undetermined. This CDR3 contains 15 residues. The V end lost 6 bases, the J end lost 4 bases, and 18 bases lay between the germline ends. The germline V gene has CDR1 MNHNY and CDR2 SVGAGI (reference sequence).

This chain joins TRBV4-3 and TRBJ2-1; 8 nucleotides line up with TRBD1. This CDR3 spans 16 amino acids. V gave up 0 bases and J gave up 2 bases; unmatched junction bases: 3. CDR1 is LGHNA and CDR2 is YSLEER in the germline V gene. In DNA, the CDR3 is TGCGCCAGCAGCCAAGAAACAGGGGGAACCTACAATGAGCAGTTCTTC. Amino acids: CASSQETGGTYNEQFF.

The V call is TRBV12-3 or TRBV12-4, the J call TRBJ2-2; the D is unclear. There are 10 residues in the CDR3. V lost 8 bases to trimming and J lost 7 bases, with 5 bases between them. The DNA of the CDR3 is TGTGCCAGCGCTAGCGGGGAGCTGTTTTTT. Encoded protein: CASASGELFF.

As for this clonotype: Because it lacks the conserved phenylalanine or tryptophan at the end, this CDR3 is likely a read error. The rearrangement links TRBV20-1 to TRBJ2-7; D gene ambiguous. Per the germline V gene, CDR1 is DFQATT and CDR2 is SNEGSKA (reference sequence). The CDR3 is made up of 14 amino acids. Trimming shortened V by 0 bases and J by 0 bases, and 9 bases separated the two germline ends. This CDR3 reads CSAREATSSYEQYS. The CDR3 coding sequence is TGCAGTGCTAGAGAAGCGACGAGCTCCTACGAGCAGTACTCC.

This clonotype was observed a few times. This chain links TRBV5-1 with TRBJ1-1; 7 nucleotides align to TRBD1. Losses at the gene ends were 4 bases for V and 4 bases for J; bases not matched to a gene: 7. The CDR3 extends over 14 amino acids. In germline, CDR1 is SGHRS, CDR2 YFSETQ. The CDR3 is CASSTGGQATEAFF. CDR3 DNA sequence: TGCGCCAGCAGCACGGGAGGACAGGCCACTGAAGCTTTCTTT.

V is TRBV12-3 or TRBV12-4 and J is TRBJ1-1; the D is unclear. The CDR3 covers 11 residues. V dropped 7 bases and J dropped 8 bases, with 11 bases sitting between them. The CDR3 DNA follows: TGTGCCAGCACCTCGTATGGGGAAGCTTTCTTT. This codes for CASTSYGEAFF.

The rearrangement uses TRBV4-1 and TRBJ2-7; 8 bases are a match to TRBD2. There are 15 residues in the CDR3. The J segment lost 2 bases and the V segment lost 1 base, leaving 4 bases of the junction unmatched. Germline V gene data show CDR1 as MGHRA and CDR2 as YSYEKL. The CDR3: CASSQALAGTYEQYF. Written as DNA, the CDR3 is TGCGCCAGCAGCCAAGCATTAGCGGGGACCTACGAGCAGTACTTC.

The CDR3: CASSHGPSGETQYF. CDR3 nucleotides: TGTGCCAGCAGCCATGGGCCTAGCGGGGAGACCCAGTACTTC. The J gene is TRBJ2-5, the V gene TRBV7-2; TRBD2 agrees at 8 bases. V dropped 5 bases and J dropped 5; count of bases not matched to a gene: 7. This CDR3 contains 14 residues. Germline V lookup: CDR1 SGHTA, CDR2 FQGNSA.

The J gene is TRBJ1-1, the V gene TRBV10-3; D ambiguous. Trimming removed 7 bases at V and 0 bases at J, with 12 bases between. Germline V gene data show CDR1 as ENHRY and CDR2 as SYGVKD. This CDR3 is built from 14 residues. CDR3 sequence (DNA): TGTGCCATCATAAATCAGGACCTGAACACTGAAGCTTTCTTT. Encoded protein: CAIINQDLNTEAFF.

This clonotype has only a few counts. The V gene is TRBV7-6, the J gene TRBJ2-1; D may be TRBD1 (6 bases). Between the trimmed V and J ends, which lost 3 bases and 5 bases, there was a span of 11 bases. Germline-derived CDR1 and CDR2 are SGHVS and FNYEAQ. The CDR3 totals 14 residues. CDR3 amino acids: CASSFPGQHNEQFF. The CDR3 nucleotides are TGTGCCAGCAGCTTCCCCGGACAGCACAATGAGCAGTTCTTC. The complete variable domain, with remaining parts taken from reference TRBV7-6 and TRBJ2-1, reads GAGVSQSPRYKVTKRGQDVALRCDPISGHVSLYWYRQALGQGPEFLTYFNYEAQQDKSGLPNDRFSAERPEGSISTLTIQRTEQRDSAMYRCASSFPGQHNEQFFGPGTRLTVL.

This clonotype was counted a few times. The chain couples TRBV7-2 to TRBJ1-6, with unresolved D. Looked up from germline, CDR1 is SGHTA and CDR2 is FQGNSA. This CDR3 comprises 15 residues. The V gene lost 5 bases and the J gene lost 5 bases, with 13 bases spanning the gap. The CDR3 reads CASSPRGSHNSPLHF. CDR3 DNA sequence: TGTGCCAGCAGCCCCCGCGGCAGCCATAATTCACCCCTCCACTTT. Filled out from reference TRBV7-2 and TRBJ1-6, the complete variable domain reads GAGVSQSPSNKVTEKGKDVELRCDPISGHTALYWYRQSLGQGLEFLIYFQGNSAPDKSGLPSDRFSAERTGGSVSTLTIQRTQQEDSAVYLCASSPRGSHNSPLHFGNGTRLTVT.

This clonotype appeared many times. This sequence joins TRBV24-1 and TRBJ2-1; 9 bases map to TRBD1. The CDR3 contains 16 residues. Germline-derived CDR1 and CDR2 are KGHDR and SFDVKD. Trimming removed 9 bases from V and 1 base from J; junction bases left unmatched: 9. The CDR3: CATGGTTGGSYNEQFF. CDR3 DNA: TGTGCCACCGGGGGGACGACAGGGGGTTCCTACAATGAGCAGTTCTTC.

The chain couples TRBV29-1 to TRBJ1-5; D unclear. Trimming shortened V by 4 bases and J by 6 bases, and 13 bases separated the two germline ends. CDR1 is SQVTM, CDR2 ANQGSEA, per germline. CDR3 size: 13 residues. The CDR3 DNA reads as TGCAGCGTTGTATACCAGGTTGGTCAGCCCCAGCATTTT. It codes for CSVVYQVGQPQHF.